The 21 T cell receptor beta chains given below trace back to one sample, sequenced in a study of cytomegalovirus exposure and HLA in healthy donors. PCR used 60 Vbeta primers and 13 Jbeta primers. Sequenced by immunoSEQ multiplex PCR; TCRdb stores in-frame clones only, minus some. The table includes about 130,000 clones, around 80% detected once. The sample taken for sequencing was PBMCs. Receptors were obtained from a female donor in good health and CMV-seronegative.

The CDR3: CASSPPGLAGAYEQYF. DNA for the CDR3: TGTGCCAGCAGCCCCCCGGGACTAGCGGGAGCCTACGAGCAGTACTTC. This rearrangement joins TRBV7-8 to TRBJ2-7; 14 nucleotides align to TRBD2. There are 16 residues in the CDR3. Germline CDR1 SGHVS, CDR2 FQNEAQ. V was clipped by 5 bases and J by 2 bases; unmatched bases: 5.

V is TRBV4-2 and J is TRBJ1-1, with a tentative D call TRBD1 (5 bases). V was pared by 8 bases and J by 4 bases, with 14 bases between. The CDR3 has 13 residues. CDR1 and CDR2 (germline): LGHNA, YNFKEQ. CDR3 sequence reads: CASVEDQGTEAFF. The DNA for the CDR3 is TGTGCCAGCGTGGAAGATCAGGGCACTGAAGCTTTCTTT.

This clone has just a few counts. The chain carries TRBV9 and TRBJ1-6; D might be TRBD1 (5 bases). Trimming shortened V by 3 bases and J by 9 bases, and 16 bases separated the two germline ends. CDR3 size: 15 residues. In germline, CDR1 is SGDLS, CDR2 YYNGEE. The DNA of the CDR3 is TGTGCCAGCAGCGCCCAGTCCGCGGGGGGTTCACCCCTCCACTTT. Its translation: CASSAQSAGGSPLHF.

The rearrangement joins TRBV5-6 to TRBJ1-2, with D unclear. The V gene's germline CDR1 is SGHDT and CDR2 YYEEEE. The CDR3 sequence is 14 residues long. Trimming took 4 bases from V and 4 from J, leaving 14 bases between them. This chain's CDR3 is CASSLGGSLYGYTF. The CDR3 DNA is TGTGCCAGCAGCCTAGGCGGCAGCCTCTATGGCTACACCTTC.

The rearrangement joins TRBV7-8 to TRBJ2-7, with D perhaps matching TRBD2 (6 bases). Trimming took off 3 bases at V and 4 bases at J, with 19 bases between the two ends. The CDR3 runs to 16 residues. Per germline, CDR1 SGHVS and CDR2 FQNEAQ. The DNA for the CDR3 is TGTGCCAGCAGCTTTAGGCCCCCGGGGACTTCATACGAGCAGTACTTC. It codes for CASSFRPPGTSYEQYF.

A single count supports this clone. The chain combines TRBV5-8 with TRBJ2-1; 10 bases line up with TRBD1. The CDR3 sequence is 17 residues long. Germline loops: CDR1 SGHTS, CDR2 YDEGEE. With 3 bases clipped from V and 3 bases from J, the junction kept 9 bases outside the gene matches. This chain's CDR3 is CASSSGTGAQFYNEQFF. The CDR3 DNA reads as TGTGCCAGCAGCTCCGGGACAGGGGCCCAATTCTACAATGAGCAGTTCTTC.

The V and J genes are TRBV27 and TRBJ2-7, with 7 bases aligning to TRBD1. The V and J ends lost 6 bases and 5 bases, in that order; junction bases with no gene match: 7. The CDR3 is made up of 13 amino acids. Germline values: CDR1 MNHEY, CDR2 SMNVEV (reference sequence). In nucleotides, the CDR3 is TGTGCCAGCAGCACAGGGGAATTGGACGAGCAGTACTTC. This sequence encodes CASSTGELDEQYF.

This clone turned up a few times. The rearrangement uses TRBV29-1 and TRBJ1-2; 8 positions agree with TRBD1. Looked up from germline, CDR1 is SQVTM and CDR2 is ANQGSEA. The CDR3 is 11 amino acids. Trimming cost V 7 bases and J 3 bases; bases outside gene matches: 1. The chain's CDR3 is CSEGQDYGYTF. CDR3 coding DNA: TGCAGCGAGGGACAGGACTATGGCTACACCTTC.

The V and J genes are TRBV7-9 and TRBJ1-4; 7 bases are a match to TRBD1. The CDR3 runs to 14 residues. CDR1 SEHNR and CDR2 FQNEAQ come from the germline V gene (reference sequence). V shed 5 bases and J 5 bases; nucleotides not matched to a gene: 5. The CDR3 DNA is TGTGCCAGCAGCGTAGGGGGCGCGAATGAAAAACTGTTTTTT. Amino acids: CASSVGGANEKLFF.

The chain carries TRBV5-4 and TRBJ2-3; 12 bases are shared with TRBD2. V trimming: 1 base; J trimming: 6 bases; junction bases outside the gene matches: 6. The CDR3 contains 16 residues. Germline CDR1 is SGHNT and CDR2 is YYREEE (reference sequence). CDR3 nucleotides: TGTGCCAGCAGCTTGATGCTAGCGGGAGGGTCCGATACGCAGTATTTT. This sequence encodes CASSLMLAGGSDTQYF.

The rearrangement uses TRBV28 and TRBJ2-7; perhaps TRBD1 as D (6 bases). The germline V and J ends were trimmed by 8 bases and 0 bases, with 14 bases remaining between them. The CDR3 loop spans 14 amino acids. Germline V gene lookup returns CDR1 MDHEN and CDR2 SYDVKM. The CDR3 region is CASQDRWSSYEQYF. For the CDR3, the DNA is TGTGCCAGCCAAGACAGGTGGAGCTCCTACGAGCAGTACTTC.

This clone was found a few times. The CDR3 DNA follows: TGTGCCAGCAAAAAGGACAGGACTAATGAAAAACTGTTTTTT. This encodes CASKKDRTNEKLFF. The chain links TRBV6-6 to TRBJ1-4; 7 nucleotides match TRBD1. V shed 7 bases, J shed 2 bases, and the junction held 4 bases outside the gene matches. CDR3 length: 14 amino acids. Germline CDR1 MNHNY, CDR2 SVGAGI (reference sequence).

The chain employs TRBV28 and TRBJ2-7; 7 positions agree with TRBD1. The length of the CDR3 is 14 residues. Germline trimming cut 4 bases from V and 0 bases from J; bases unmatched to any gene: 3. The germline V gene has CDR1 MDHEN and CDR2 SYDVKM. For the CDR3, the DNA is TGTGCCAGCAGTTCCCACAGGGGCTCCTACGAGCAGTACTTC. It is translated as CASSSHRGSYEQYF.

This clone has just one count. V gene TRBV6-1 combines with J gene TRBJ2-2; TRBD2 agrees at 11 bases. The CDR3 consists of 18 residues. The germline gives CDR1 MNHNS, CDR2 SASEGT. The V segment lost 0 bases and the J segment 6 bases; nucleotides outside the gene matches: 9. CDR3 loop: CASSEALTSGTRAGELFF. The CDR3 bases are TGTGCCAGCAGTGAAGCCCTGACTAGCGGGACAAGGGCCGGGGAGCTGTTTTTT.

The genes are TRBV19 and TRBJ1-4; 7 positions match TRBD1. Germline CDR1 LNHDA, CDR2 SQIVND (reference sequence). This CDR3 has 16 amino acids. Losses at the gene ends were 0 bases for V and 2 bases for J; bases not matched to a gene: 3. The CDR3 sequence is CASSIDLGQTNEKLFF. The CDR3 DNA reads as TGTGCCAGTAGTATAGATCTGGGACAGACTAATGAAAAACTGTTTTTT.

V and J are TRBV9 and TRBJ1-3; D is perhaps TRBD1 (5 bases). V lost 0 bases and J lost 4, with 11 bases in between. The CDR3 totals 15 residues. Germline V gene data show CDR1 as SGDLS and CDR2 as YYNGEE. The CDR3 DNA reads TGTGCCAGCAGCGTAGCGGGGGATTCCGGAAACACCATATATTTT. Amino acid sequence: CASSVAGDSGNTIYF.

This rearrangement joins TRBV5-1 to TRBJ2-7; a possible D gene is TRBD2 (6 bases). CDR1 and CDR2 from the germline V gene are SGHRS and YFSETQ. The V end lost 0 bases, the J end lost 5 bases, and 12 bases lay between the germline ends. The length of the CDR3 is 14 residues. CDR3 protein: CASSLGGDGNEQYF. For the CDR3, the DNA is TGCGCCAGCAGCTTGGGGGGGGACGGTAACGAGCAGTACTTC.

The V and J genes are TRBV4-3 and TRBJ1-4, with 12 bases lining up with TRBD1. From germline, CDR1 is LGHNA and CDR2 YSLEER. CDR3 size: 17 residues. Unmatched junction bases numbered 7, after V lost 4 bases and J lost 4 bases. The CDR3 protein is CASSLGTGGGGNEKLFF. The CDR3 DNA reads TGCGCCAGCAGCCTAGGGACAGGGGGCGGAGGTAATGAAAAACTGTTTTTT.

This chain's CDR3 is CASSPETSPHPDNEQFF. For the CDR3, the DNA is TGTGCCAGCTCCCCCGAGACTAGCCCCCATCCGGACAATGAGCAGTTCTTC. The genes are TRBV18 and TRBJ2-1; the match to TRBD2 covers 7 bases. The ends lost 6 bases at V and 5 bases at J; junction bases unmatched: 16. CDR1 KGHSH and CDR2 LQKENI come from the germline V gene. The CDR3 length is 17 residues. The variable domain in full, completed from reference TRBV18 and TRBJ2-1, reads NAGVMQNPRHLVRRRGQEARLRCSPMKGHSHVYWYRQLPEEGLKFMVYLQKENIIDESGMPKERFSAEFPKEGPSILRIQQVVRGDSAAYFCASSPETSPHPDNEQFFGPGTRLTVL.

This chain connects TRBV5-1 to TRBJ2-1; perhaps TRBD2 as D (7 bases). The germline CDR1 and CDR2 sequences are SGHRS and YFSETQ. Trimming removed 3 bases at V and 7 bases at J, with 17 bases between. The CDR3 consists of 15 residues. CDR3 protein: CASSYWRGGRNEQFF. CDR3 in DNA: TGCGCCAGCAGCTATTGGAGGGGGGGGAGGAATGAGCAGTTCTTC.

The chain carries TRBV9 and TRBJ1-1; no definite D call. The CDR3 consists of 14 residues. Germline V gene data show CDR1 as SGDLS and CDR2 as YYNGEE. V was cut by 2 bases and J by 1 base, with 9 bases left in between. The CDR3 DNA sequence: TGTGCCAGCAGCGTTACCGCGCAGAACACTGAAGCTTTCTTT. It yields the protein CASSVTAQNTEAFF.